This T cell receptor (beta chain) was identified during a study of blood T cells in healthy people across ages. Findings of the study overall: In these data, TCR beta diversity tracked strongly with naive T cell percentage. Changes in expanded clonotypes were possibly confounded, as the CMV status of donors was unknown.

Through a sample-barcoded 5' primer and a J-beta primer mix, a second PCR was run for roughly 7 to 11 cycles. Every individual sample yielded 2.5 million or more paired-end reads (each containing CDR3). One entry per CDR3 protein results from TCRdb running MiXCR on the 5' RACE reads. The sample contains some 1,500,000 distinct CDR3 sequences, about 42% of which appear only once. Every donor contributed roughly 10 milliliters of peripheral blood by blood draw. On this clonotype itself: Antigen unknown.

The sample was blood. This clonotype originated in a woman aged 18-29 years in good health.

This CDR3 reads CASSLVPTSFSTDTQYF. The CDR3 coding sequence is TGTGCCAGCAGCTTAGTCCCGACTAGCTTTAGCACAGATACGCAGTATTTT. The chain is built from TRBV7-8 and TRBJ2-3; 7 bases map to TRBD2. This CDR3 is 17 amino acids long. V trimming: 1 base; J trimming: 0 bases; junction bases outside the gene matches: 7. Germline assignment: CDR1 SGHVS and CDR2 FQNEAQ.